The 10 T cell receptor beta chains below come from one sample, sequenced in a study of cytomegalovirus exposure and HLA in healthy donors. The primer mix had 60 Vbeta and 13 Jbeta primers. Data came from immunoSEQ multiplex PCR; TCRdb stores just in-frame clones and leaves some out. This sample carries about 110,000 clones, roughly 78% of them seen once, and the ten largest clones take roughly 1.2%. Material: PBMCs. The receptors stem from a woman under 40 in good health and CMV-seronegative.

This CDR3 is CAWSVLFGSGNTIYF. The CDR3 DNA follows: TGTGCCTGGAGTGTACTGTTTGGCTCTGGAAACACCATATATTTT. The V call is TRBV30, the J call TRBJ1-3, with D unclear. V was cut by 0 bases and J by 0 bases, with 9 bases left in between. The CDR3 covers 15 residues. CDR1 and CDR2 from the germline V gene are GTSNPN and SVGIG (reference sequence).

This rearrangement joins TRBV5-3 to TRBJ2-1; 9 bases agree with TRBD2. TRBV5-3 is labeled an ORF, and its function is uncertain. Unmatched junction bases numbered 7, after V lost 0 bases and J lost 9 bases. This CDR3 has 15 residues. CDR3 sequence reads: CARSLGLAGVPEQFF. The CDR3 nucleotides are TGTGCCAGAAGCTTGGGGTTAGCGGGAGTACCTGAGCAGTTCTTC.

This chain uses TRBV29-1 with TRBJ2-7; D may be TRBD1 (5 bases). Germline lookup yields CDR1 SQVTM and CDR2 ANQGSEA. Trimming cost V 5 bases and J 1 base, with 12 bases left between them. The CDR3 length is 13 residues. CDR3 sequence: CSVKARGSYEQYF. The DNA of the CDR3 is TGCAGCGTTAAGGCTAGGGGATCCTACGAGCAGTACTTC.

J is TRBJ2-1 and V is TRBV5-1; 7 nucleotides match TRBD1. The J segment lost 4 bases and the V segment lost 3 bases, leaving 7 bases of the junction unmatched. This CDR3 is 15 amino acids long. Germline V CDR1 and CDR2: SGHRS, YFSETQ. The DNA for the CDR3 is TGCGCCAGCAGCTCTCGGACAGGACCATACAATGAGCAGTTCTTC. Translating it yields CASSSRTGPYNEQFF.

This sequence joins TRBV4-2 and TRBJ2-1, with D possibly TRBD1 on 5 matching bases. The CDR3 runs to 18 residues. CDR1 LGHNA and CDR2 YNFKEQ come from the germline V gene. The germline V and J ends were trimmed by 1 base and 0 bases, with 16 bases remaining between them. The CDR3 DNA reads as TGTGCCAGCAGCCAAGTAGAAACAGGACCGAGCTCCTACAATGAGCAGTTCTTC. Residues: CASSQVETGPSSYNEQFF.

V and J are TRBV6-5 and TRBJ1-1; the D gene is possibly TRBD1 (6 bases). V lost 6 bases and J 4 bases, leaving 15 bases between the germline ends. Germline CDR1 is MNHEY and CDR2 is SVGAGI. This CDR3 contains 14 residues. CDR3 nucleotide sequence: TGTGCCAGCAGGGACCTTAAAGGGGGCACTGAAGCTTTCTTT. Its translation is CASRDLKGGTEAFF.

The table lists this clone with a few counts. The chain combines TRBV18 with TRBJ2-7, with D hard to call. Deletions cut 5 bases from V and 0 bases from J, with 11 bases between. The CDR3 is made up of 14 amino acids. Germline loops: CDR1 KGHSH, CDR2 LQKENI. This CDR3 reads CASSETHLSYEQYF. CDR3 nucleotides: TGTGCCAGCTCAGAAACTCACCTCTCCTACGAGCAGTACTTC.

The V and J genes are TRBV5-4 and TRBJ2-7; D remains ambiguous. The V gene's germline CDR1 is SGHNT and CDR2 YYREEE (reference sequence). V lost 2 bases to trimming and J lost 4 bases, with 7 bases between them. The CDR3 is made up of 12 amino acids. DNA for the CDR3: TGTGCCAGCAGCTTCCACTCTTACGAGCAGTACTTC. Translated, it gives CASSFHSYEQYF.

The table lists this clone with a few counts. V usage is TRBV30 and J usage is TRBJ2-7; weak D call: TRBD2 (6 bases). Trimming took off 5 bases at V and 6 bases at J, with 17 bases between the two ends. The CDR3 spans 13 residues. CDR1 and CDR2 from the germline V gene are GTSNPN and SVGIG (reference sequence). This CDR3 is CAWRRGGPGEQYF. The CDR3 DNA sequence: TGTGCCTGGCGTCGTGGAGGGCCTGGCGAGCAGTACTTC. The full variable domain, rest sourced from reference TRBV30 and TRBJ2-7, is SQTIHQWPATLVQPVGSPLSLECTVEGTSNPNLYWYRQAAGRGLQLLFYSVGIGQISSEVPQNLSASRPQDRQFILSSKKLLLSDSGFYLCAWRRGGPGEQYFGPGTRLTVT.

This rearrangement joins TRBV30 to TRBJ1-2; D is unresolved. With 6 bases removed from V and 8 bases from J, the gap between germline ends came to 13 bases. CDR1 and CDR2 from the germline V gene are GTSNPN and SVGIG (reference sequence). The CDR3 consists of 11 residues. CDR3 nucleotides: TGTGCCTGCCAAGGACTGACGGGCTACACCTTC. Its translation: CACQGLTGYTF.